These T cell receptor beta chains were read from a single sample in a study of identifying expanded T cells in peripheral blood. The assay was immunoSEQ multiplex PCR, and TCRdb's table has in-frame clones only and misses some. The sample contains about 130,000 clones, 86% of which appear only once. The sample was blood. The receptors stem from a person aged 18-70 years in good health. CDR3s include the opening cysteine and the closing phenylalanine or tryptophan. The D gene is left open where the match is weak. Clone size appears in some rows only: once, few, many, or a class for an expanded clone.

v_call,d_call,j_call,clone_size,cdr3_length,cdr3_nt,cdr3_aa
TRBV21-1,NA,TRBJ2-1,NA,17,TGTGCCAGCAGCAAAGCGCTCGGGAAACACTCCTACAATGAGCAGTTCTTC,CASSKALGKHSYNEQFF
TRBV4-1,TRBD2,TRBJ2-3,NA,16,TGCGCCAGCAGCCAAGTGGCTAGCGGGGGGTTTTATACGCAGTATTTT,CASSQVASGGFYTQYF
TRBV6-5,NA,TRBJ1-6,NA,13,TGTGCCAGCAGCCCGGACGGGGATTCACCCCTCCACTTT,CASSPDGDSPLHF
TRBV19,NA,TRBJ2-7,NA,15,TGTGCCAGTAGTACCGACAGGCTCCGAGGGCGCGAGCAGTACTTC,CASSTDRLRGREQYF
TRBV11-2,TRBD2,TRBJ2-7,NA,15,TGTGCCAGCAGCTCCGACGGACTAGCGAACCCCGAGCAGTACTTC,CASSSDGLANPEQYF
TRBV6-5,TRBD1,TRBJ1-1,NA,15,TGTGCCAGCAGTACCTTGAGGGGGCTAAACACTGAAGCTTTCTTT,CASSTLRGLNTEAFF
TRBV19,TRBD1,TRBJ2-6,NA,18,TGTGCCAGTAGTAGAACCGGGACAGGGGCTTATGTTGCCAACGTCCTGACTTTC,CASSRTGTGAYVANVLTF
TRBV28,TRBD1,TRBJ2-1,NA,15,TGTGCCAGCAGTTTCGCCGGGACAGGGAACAATGAGCAGTTCTTC,CASSFAGTGNNEQFF
TRBV27,NA,TRBJ2-6,NA,17,TGTGCCAGCAGTTTATGGGGCCAGGATTCTGGGGCCAACGTCCTGACTTTC,CASSLWGQDSGANVLTF
TRBV19,NA,TRBJ2-3,NA,15,TGTGCCAGTAGTTTCGGACTGATTAGCACAGATACGCAGTATTTT,CASSFGLISTDTQYF
TRBV5-4,TRBD2,TRBJ2-1,NA,17,TGTGCCAGCAGCGGGGCTAGCGGGGGGGCTATCTACAATGAGCAGTTCTTC,CASSGASGGAIYNEQFF
TRBV4-2,NA,TRBJ2-1,NA,17,TGTGCCAGCAGCCAAGACCCCCCCCGTCACCACTACAATGAGCAGTTCTTC,CASSQDPPRHHYNEQFF
TRBV5-6,TRBD1,TRBJ1-3,NA,16,TGTGCCAGCAGCTTGGTCGACAGGGGCTCTGGAAACACCATATATTTT,CASSLVDRGSGNTIYF
TRBV5-4,NA,TRBJ2-3,few,14,TGTGCCAGCAGCCTCCGGGAGACCCCAGATACGCAGTATTTT,CASSLRETPDTQYF
TRBV7-9,TRBD1,TRBJ2-7,NA,12,TGTGCCAGCAGCCCGGACAGGGACGAGCAGTACTTC,CASSPDRDEQYF
TRBV7-2,NA,TRBJ1-4,NA,14,TGTGCCAGCAGCTTAGGGCAGGGAAGGGAAAAACTGTTTTTT,CASSLGQGREKLFF
TRBV18,NA,TRBJ1-3,NA,15,TGTGCCAGCTCACCAGGGGACGGACCAGGAAACACCATATATTTT,CASSPGDGPGNTIYF
TRBV6-1,NA,TRBJ2-3,NA,16,TGTGCCAGCAGTGAAGCGCCGGCGGCTAGCACAGATACGCAGTATTTT,CASSEAPAASTDTQYF
TRBV4-2,NA,TRBJ2-5,NA,15,TGTGCCAGCAGCCAACAGGCGGGACAGCAAGAGACCCAGTACTTC,CASSQQAGQQETQYF
TRBV28,NA,TRBJ1-2,NA,15,TGTGCCAGCAGTTTAGGTGGTGGGGAGAACTATGGCTACACCTTC,CASSLGGGENYGYTF
TRBV5-1,NA,TRBJ2-6,NA,14,TGCGCCAGCAGCGCGAGTACTGGGGCCAACGTCCTGACTTTC,CASSASTGANVLTF
TRBV2,NA,TRBJ2-2,few,13,TGTGCCAGCAGTGAAGATTCATTCCGGGAGCTGTTTTTT,CASSEDSFRELFF
TRBV6-6,NA,TRBJ2-7,NA,15,TGTGCCAGCAGTGAGGGGATTTCTTCCGACTACGAGCAGTACTTC,CASSEGISSDYEQYF
TRBV15,TRBD1,TRBJ2-1,NA,16,TGTGCCACCAGCAGAGAAGGAGGGGACAGGGGAAGTGAGCAGTTCTTC,CATSREGGDRGSEQFF
TRBV13,NA,TRBJ1-1,NA,13,TGTGCCAGCAGAAAGAACAGGAGGACTGAAGCTTTCTTT,CASRKNRRTEAFF
TRBV4-2,TRBD1,TRBJ1-2,NA,16,TGTGCCAGCAGCCAAGATGTTGGACAGGGGGCAGGTGGCTACACCTTC,CASSQDVGQGAGGYTF
TRBV5-1,NA,TRBJ2-7,NA,12,TGCGCCAGCAGCTCGGACCCATACGAGCAGTACTTC,CASSSDPYEQYF
TRBV6-1,TRBD1,TRBJ1-1,NA,14,TGTGCCAGCAGGTCACAGGGGTCAGGCACTGAAGCTTTCTTT,CASRSQGSGTEAFF
TRBV27,NA,TRBJ1-4,NA,14,TGTGCCAGCAGTTTTACCGACGGTAATGAAAAACTGTTTTTT,CASSFTDGNEKLFF